The 18 T cell receptor beta chains below all came from one sample that was sequenced in a study of coeliac disease. The assay was immunoSEQ multiplex PCR, and TCRdb's table has in-frame clones only and misses some. The repertoire consists of 8,700 or so clones, with about 64% occurring once and the leading ten covering roughly a fifth. The sequenced sample was lamina propria lymphocytes from the gut. These receptors came from an older woman with celiac disease.

The sample holds a few counts of this clone. The chain combines TRBV7-6 with TRBJ2-1; 14 positions agree with TRBD2. V shed 2 bases, J shed 4 bases, and the junction held 10 bases outside the gene matches. The germline CDR1 and CDR2 sequences are SGHVS and FNYEAQ. This CDR3 spans 19 amino acids. The CDR3: CASSLYGGTSGRRYNEQFF. The CDR3 nucleotides read TGTGCCAGCAGCTTATATGGGGGGACTAGCGGGAGACGGTACAATGAGCAGTTCTTC.

This clone is medium-sized (0.01 to 0.1%) within its sample. This chain uses TRBV2 with TRBJ1-2, with D perhaps matching TRBD1 (5 bases). The CDR3 is 14 amino acids. Germline CDR1 reads SNHLY; CDR2 reads FYNNEI. Trimming took off 8 bases at V and 4 bases at J, with 17 bases between the two ends. This chain's CDR3 is CASLAGRSLYGYTF. CDR3 nucleotide sequence: TGTGCCAGCCTCGCAGGGCGTTCCCTCTATGGCTACACCTTC.

V gene TRBV5-6 combines with J gene TRBJ2-6; no clear D. This CDR3 is 15 amino acids long. With 2 bases removed from V and 0 bases from J, the gap between germline ends came to 6 bases. CDR1 and CDR2 (germline): SGHDT, YYEEEE. Here the CDR3 reads CASSFWHSGANVLTF. DNA of the CDR3: TGTGCCAGCAGCTTTTGGCACTCTGGGGCCAACGTCCTGACTTTC.

This chain connects TRBV28 to TRBJ2-1, with 8 bases that match TRBD2. The V gene end was trimmed by 4 bases and the J gene end by 6 bases; junction bases not matched to a gene: 11. Germline V gene lookup returns CDR1 MDHEN and CDR2 SYDVKM. The CDR3 extends over 16 amino acids. CDR3 sequence (DNA): TGTGCCAGCAGTTCCCCCCTAGCGGGCATCCTCAATGAGCAGTTCTTC. Amino acid sequence: CASSSPLAGILNEQFF.

In this sample, this clone is medium-sized. This chain uses TRBV7-2 with TRBJ2-1, with TRBD2 matching 9 bases. Looked up from germline, CDR1 is SGHTA and CDR2 is FQGNSA. The ends lost 2 bases at V and 10 bases at J; junction bases unmatched: 6. This CDR3 has 14 residues. CDR3 amino acids: CASSLILLAGEQFF. Written as DNA, the CDR3 is TGTGCCAGCAGCTTAATCCTGCTAGCGGGGGAGCAGTTCTTC.

The chain is built from TRBV11-3 and TRBJ2-1; 7 bases are a match to TRBD1. Germline V CDR1 and CDR2: SGHNT, YENEEA. Trimming removed 6 bases from V and 2 bases from J; junction bases left unmatched: 1. The CDR3 consists of 13 residues. For the CDR3, the DNA is TGTGCCAGCAGTGGGACAGCCTACAATGAGCAGTTCTTC. Its translation is CASSGTAYNEQFF.

The genes are TRBV28 and TRBJ1-2; D perhaps matches TRBD1 (6 bases). Trimming pared 6 bases from V and 1 base from J, leaving 15 bases between. Germline V gives CDR1 MDHEN, CDR2 SYDVKM. The CDR3 spans 15 residues. CDR3 sequence reads: CASRGRGAGNYGYTF. In DNA form, the CDR3 reads TGTGCCAGCAGGGGGCGGGGGGCTGGTAACTATGGCTACACCTTC.

This sequence joins TRBV25-1 and TRBJ2-2; 9 bases map to TRBD2. Germline trimming cut 4 bases from V and 6 bases from J; bases unmatched to any gene: 9. This CDR3 has 16 residues. Germline CDR1 is MGHDK and CDR2 is SYGVNS. The CDR3 DNA sequence: TGTGCCAGCAGTGGGCGGTCCAGCGGGAGGTCCGGGGAGCTGTTTTTT. It translates to CASSGRSSGRSGELFF.

The chain carries TRBV18 and TRBJ2-7; 8 bases are a match to TRBD1. Trimming removed 2 bases from V and 5 bases from J; junction bases left unmatched: 5. This CDR3 region has 14 residues. Germline-derived CDR1 and CDR2 are KGHSH and LQKENI. The CDR3 bases are TGTGCCAGCTCACCATACAGGGGGAGCAACGAGCAGTACTTC. Residues: CASSPYRGSNEQYF.

This clone was detected only a few times. The CDR3 sequence is CASSPVRYSTRLDTQYF. In nucleotides, the CDR3 is TGTGCCAGCAGCCCCGTCCGTTATTCGACGAGGTTGGATACGCAGTATTTT. The genes are TRBV28 and TRBJ2-3; D remains ambiguous. The CDR3 extends over 17 amino acids. The germline V and J ends were trimmed by 6 bases and 6 bases, with 25 bases remaining between them. From germline, CDR1 is MDHEN and CDR2 SYDVKM.

In nucleotides, the CDR3 is TGCGCCAGCAGCCAAGGTGGAGAGGCCTACAATGAGCAGTTCTTC. Its protein product is CASSQGGEAYNEQFF. V gene TRBV4-1 combines with J gene TRBJ2-1; D gene ambiguous. V shed 1 base and J shed 2 bases, with 9 bases lying between them. The CDR3 spans 15 residues. Germline V CDR1 and CDR2: MGHRA, YSYEKL.

This chain links TRBV5-8 with TRBJ2-3; TRBD2 is a possible D gene (6 bases). Germline V CDR1 and CDR2: SGHTS, YDEGEE. The CDR3 spans 15 residues. Trimming pared 5 bases from V and 2 bases from J, leaving 15 bases between. CDR3 nucleotide sequence: TGTGCCAGCAGATCGAGCGGGTCCCTCACAGATACGCAGTATTTT. Residues: CASRSSGSLTDTQYF.

The chain employs TRBV5-1 and TRBJ1-1; D is undetermined. The germline V gene encodes CDR1 SGHRS and CDR2 YFSETQ. This CDR3 spans 17 amino acids. The V end was cut by 0 bases, the J end by 3 bases, with 18 bases between. CDR3 in amino acids: CASSLGTWEAEYTEAFF. The DNA of the CDR3 is TGCGCCAGCAGCTTGGGGACGTGGGAGGCAGAATACACTGAAGCTTTCTTT.

The rearrangement joins TRBV21-1 to TRBJ1-2; the table's D gene call, TRBD1, was not cross checked with the DNA. TRBV21-1 is recorded as a pseudogene. This CDR3 spans 12 amino acids. The DNA of the CDR3 is TGTGCCAGCACCGACCCTCAAGACAGGGGGATCTTC. Its translation is CASTDPQDRGIF.

The chain links TRBV6-5 to TRBJ2-7, with 11 positions matching TRBD2. Germline trimming cut 5 bases from V and 5 bases from J; bases unmatched to any gene: 5. The CDR3 is 14 residues long. In germline, CDR1 is MNHEY, CDR2 SVGAGI. In nucleotides, the CDR3 is TGTGCCAGCAGTCCGACTAGCGGGAAGAACGAGCAGTACTTC. Its protein product is CASSPTSGKNEQYF.

The chain carries TRBV20-1 and TRBJ2-7; possible D gene TRBD1, 6 bases. V was cut by 2 bases and J by 5 bases, with 7 bases left in between. CDR3 length: 11 residues. Germline V gene sequence: CDR1 DFQATT, CDR2 SNEGSKA (reference sequence). The CDR3 spells CSARPGDEQYF. The CDR3 DNA reads as TGCAGTGCTAGACCAGGGGACGAGCAGTACTTC.

CDR3 DNA sequence: TGTGCCTGGAGTGTTCCGTCGGTAGGGGGCAGATCGGGTGGCTACACCTTC. Its translation: CAWSVPSVGGRSGGYTF. The gene calls are TRBV30 and TRBJ1-2; 7 bases agree with TRBD1. CDR1 and CDR2 (germline): GTSNPN, SVGIG (reference sequence). V lost 0 bases to trimming and J lost 7 bases; unmatched junction nucleotides: 17. The CDR3 sequence is 17 residues long.

The rearrangement links TRBV7-2 to TRBJ2-1; weak D call: TRBD2 (5 bases). V lost 4 bases to trimming and J lost 7 bases, with 17 bases between them. The CDR3 is 15 residues long. Germline values: CDR1 SGHTA, CDR2 FQGNSA. The CDR3 spells CASSSRSGAGNEQFF. CDR3 nucleotides: TGTGCCAGCAGCTCTCGAAGCGGAGCAGGAAATGAGCAGTTCTTC.